These T cell receptor beta chains were read from a single sample in a study of Ad26.COV2.S vaccination and SARS-CoV-2 variants. Assay used: immunoSEQ multiplex PCR; TCRdb lists only in-frame clones, some missing. There are about 350,000 clones in the sample; 80% to 90% occur only once, and roughly 10% lies in the top ten. This specimen was peripheral blood, taken in a trial of Ad26.COV2.S vaccine versus placebo. Source of these receptors: a person between 18 and 65 years old who received the Ad26.COV2.S COVID-19 vaccine or a placebo. The CDR3 runs from the conserved cysteine through the conserved F or W. The order of the fields is clone size, D gene, J gene, V gene, CDR3 DNA, CDR3 protein. D genes are given only for firm matches. Size tells how often a clone was seen (once, few, many) or the class of an expanded clone, and some rows leave it out.

- | - | TRBJ1-1 | TRBV28 | TGTGCCAGCAGTTCGTTGGGAAGGGGGAAGAACACTGAAGCTTTCTTT | CASSSLGRGKNTEAFF
- | - | TRBJ2-5 | TRBV6-5 | TGTGCCAGCATCAAGATAGGGGACCGGGCAGAGACCCAGTACTTC | CASIKIGDRAETQYF
- | - | TRBJ2-1 | TRBV7-3 | TGTGCCAGCAGCCCCGCGGGACATCGTGACAATGAGCAGTTCTTC | CASSPAGHRDNEQFF
- | - | TRBJ1-6 | TRBV4-2 | TGTGCCAGCAGCCTCGACGTAGATTCACCCCTCCACTTT | CASSLDVDSPLHF
once | TRBD2 | TRBJ2-4 | TRBV19 | TGTGCCAGTAGGAAGAGGGACTACGGGACGAACATTCAGTACTTC | CASRKRDYGTNIQYF
- | - | TRBJ2-1 | TRBV13 | TGTGCCAGCAGCATTCGGGAGTACAATGAGCAGTTCTTC | CASSIREYNEQFF
once | - | TRBJ2-3 | TRBV14 | TGTGCCAGCAGCCAAGAAAAAGGATGGGCTAGCGGCACAGATACGCAGTATTTT | CASSQEKGWASGTDTQYF
- | - | TRBJ2-2 | TRBV3-1/TRBV3-2 | TGTGCCAGCAGCCAGTGGACCGGGGAGCTGTTTTTT | CASSQWTGELFF
- | - | TRBJ2-4 | TRBV3-1/TRBV3-2 | TGTGCCAGCAGCCAAGTTGAGGGCGCCAAAAACATTCAGTACTTC | CASSQVEGAKNIQYF
few | TRBD1 | TRBJ1-4 | TRBV7-9 | TGTGCCAGCAGCTCTCTTACAGGGGGAAATGAAAAACTGTTTTTT | CASSSLTGGNEKLFF
- | - | TRBJ1-5 | TRBV9 | TGTGCCAGCAGCTCTACAGCGGGCCATCAGCCCCAGCATTTT | CASSSTAGHQPQHF
- | TRBD2 | TRBJ2-1 | TRBV13 | TGTGCCAGCAGCTCACTACTAGCGGGAGACAATGAGCAGTTCTTC | CASSSLLAGDNEQFF
- | - | TRBJ1-2 | TRBV6-5 | TGTGCCAGCAGTTTCAACTTGAACTGGGGCTACACCTTC | CASSFNLNWGYTF
- | TRBD2 | TRBJ2-1 | TRBV10-3 | TGTGCCATCAGTGAGGGACTAGCGGGAGGCAATGAGCAGTTCTTC | CAISEGLAGGNEQFF
- | - | TRBJ1-2 | TRBV2 | TGTGCCAGCATTGTGGATTTCAGGAAGGGCTACACCTTC | CASIVDFRKGYTF
- | TRBD2 | TRBJ2-5 | TRBV29-1 | TGCAGCGTTGAGGGGCGGGGGGGTTATGAGACCCAGTACTTC | CSVEGRGGYETQYF
once | - | TRBJ2-7 | TRBV3-1/TRBV3-2 | TGTGCCAGCAGCCAAGCTGCCAGTTTCTCCTACGAGCAGTACTTC | CASSQAASFSYEQYF
- | - | TRBJ1-5 | TRBV6-2/TRBV6-3 | TGTGCCAGCAGTTACGGGGGAGGCAATCAGCCCCAGCATTTT | CASSYGGGNQPQHF